This T cell receptor (beta chain) was recorded in a study of T cell responses to AZD1222 COVID-19 vaccine. CDR1 SGHDT and CDR2 YYEEEE come from the germline V gene. V lost 0 bases and J 2 bases, leaving 15 bases between the germline ends. The CDR3 sequence is 18 residues long. Sequencing was performed with immunoSEQ multiplex PCR; in TCRdb, only in-frame clones are kept and a portion is missing. The sample records 150,000 to 180,000 clones, 70% to 90% being singletons. This receptor was taken from an adult in good health. The rearrangement uses TRBV5-6 and TRBJ2-6; no clear D. Sequenced here: peripheral blood, sampled on day 0 of MenACWY control vaccination. The DNA for the CDR3 is TGTGCCAGCAGCTTGGTTTCTCCCCGGACCCCTGGGGCCAACGTCCTGACTTTC. Translating it yields CASSLVSPRTPGANVLTF.